The 13 T cell receptor beta chains below come from one sample, sequenced in a study of human T cells and chemical hapten exposure. TCRdb fed the RACE reads into MiXCR, producing one record per CDR3 protein. The table lists about 40,000 distinct CDR3 sequences, over 9.5% of them singletons. As to time point: pre-sensitization, week 0. The treatment here: therapeutic diphenylcyclopropenone sensitization with weekly scalp DPC. The sample here was whole blood, taken in connection with sensitization to the hapten diphenylcyclopropenone (DPC). These receptors originate from a young man with alopecia areata. Some clones in this sample may be carry-over from other donors' samples.

This clonotype showed up many times. This chain connects TRBV7-9 to TRBJ2-2, with TRBD1 matching over 7 bases. From germline, CDR1 is SEHNR and CDR2 FQNEAQ (reference sequence). This CDR3 has 16 amino acids. The ends lost 5 bases at V and 0 bases at J; junction bases unmatched: 6. The CDR3 sequence is CASSPRTGTNTGELFF. Written as DNA, the CDR3 is TGTGCCAGCAGCCCGCGGACAGGCACGAACACCGGGGAGCTGTTTTTT.

The V gene is TRBV29-1, the J gene TRBJ1-2, with D unresolved. Germline V gives CDR1 SQVTM, CDR2 ANQGSEA. The CDR3 runs 12 residues. V was pared by 4 bases and J by 5 bases, with 11 bases between. The CDR3 is CSVVRTYYGYTF. CDR3 DNA sequence: TGCAGCGTTGTGCGGACTTATTATGGCTACACCTTC. Using reference TRBV29-1 and TRBJ1-2 for the parts outside the CDR3, the full variable domain is SAVISQKPSRDICQRGTSLTIQCQVDSQVTMMFWYRQQPGQSLTLIATANQGSEATYESGFVIDKFPISRPNLTFSTLTVSNMSPEDSSIYLCSVVRTYYGYTFGSGTRLTVV.

This clonotype was counted many times. The J gene is TRBJ2-7, the V gene TRBV10-1, with D tentatively TRBD1 (6 bases). The CDR3 is made up of 13 amino acids. Trimming removed 2 bases from V and 2 bases from J, with 7 bases in between. Looked up from germline, CDR1 is WNHNN and CDR2 is SYGVQD (reference sequence). This chain's CDR3 is CASSERTAYEQYF. The CDR3 nucleotides are TGCGCCAGCAGTGAGAGGACAGCCTACGAGCAGTACTTC.

This clonotype was seen at least ten times. The chain joins TRBV4-2 to TRBJ2-3; TRBD1 is a possible D gene (6 bases). Germline CDR1 is LGHNA and CDR2 is YNFKEQ. This CDR3 comprises 13 residues. Trimming took off 0 bases at V and 6 bases at J, with 7 bases between the two ends. The CDR3 reads CASSQEGADTQYF. The CDR3 nucleotides read TGTGCCAGCAGCCAAGAGGGGGCGGATACGCAGTATTTT.

The CDR3 coding sequence is TGCAGCGTCTCAGTACCGCTACCGAACTATGGCTACACCTTC. Its translation is CSVSVPLPNYGYTF. V and J are TRBV29-1 and TRBJ1-2; D unclear. Trimming left V 6 bases short and J 2 bases short, with 16 bases between. The germline V gene encodes CDR1 SQVTM and CDR2 ANQGSEA. This CDR3 spans 14 amino acids.

The chain has TRBV2 and TRBJ1-2, with D tentatively TRBD1 (6 bases). CDR1 is SNHLY and CDR2 is FYNNEI in the germline V gene. V was clipped by 3 bases and J by 5 bases, with 10 bases between them. The CDR3 covers 13 residues. DNA for the CDR3: TGTGCCAGCAGTGAGGGGGCCGAGTATGGCTACACCTTC. Its translation: CASSEGAEYGYTF.

Only a few counts were recorded for this clonotype. The chain uses TRBV29-1 and TRBJ1-4; 7 positions match TRBD1. The CDR3 extends over 13 amino acids. The junction had 9 bases not matched to a gene; V was cut back by 7 bases and J by 7 bases. Germline loops: CDR1 SQVTM, CDR2 ANQGSEA. The chain's CDR3 is CSASTGSPEKLFF. The CDR3 nucleotides read TGCAGCGCATCGACAGGGAGCCCTGAAAAACTGTTTTTT.

The rearrangement joins TRBV29-1 to TRBJ2-1; 7 bases fit TRBD2. Germline loops: CDR1 SQVTM, CDR2 ANQGSEA. The CDR3 runs to 15 residues. V was pared by 7 bases and J by 0 bases, with 9 bases of the junction left unmatched. CDR3 amino acids: CSATWRGSSYNEQFF. CDR3 nucleotides: TGCAGCGCCACGTGGCGCGGGAGCTCCTACAATGAGCAGTTCTTC.

This chain's CDR3 is CATPGGGPKNIQYF. CDR3 DNA: TGTGCCACCCCTGGGGGGGGGCCCAAAAACATTCAGTACTTC. The V call is TRBV21-1, the J call TRBJ2-4; the table's D call TRBD1 went unverified against the DNA. TRBV21-1 is a known pseudogene. The CDR3 is made up of 14 amino acids.

The chain uses TRBV5-1 and TRBJ2-7; TRBD2 aligns across 10 bases. The CDR3 extends over 15 amino acids. After removal of 0 bases from V and 2 bases from J, the junction contained 2 bases not matched to a gene. The germline gives CDR1 SGHRS, CDR2 YFSETQ. The CDR3 nucleotides are TGCGCCAGCAGCTTGGGGACTAGCGGTGCCTACGAGCAGTACGTC. This translates into CASSLGTSGAYEQYV.

The chain carries TRBV20-1 and TRBJ2-1; 7 bases agree with TRBD2. CDR3 length: 16 residues. Per germline, CDR1 DFQATT and CDR2 SNEGSKA (reference sequence). V dropped 5 bases and J dropped 0; count of bases not matched to a gene: 10. The CDR3 region is CSALTLALSSYNEQFF. DNA of the CDR3: TGCAGTGCTCTTACACTAGCGCTCAGCTCCTACAATGAGCAGTTCTTC.

The chain couples TRBV7-6 to TRBJ2-5, with 14 bases identical to TRBD2. This CDR3 is built from 15 residues. CDR1 SGHVS and CDR2 FNYEAQ come from the germline V gene. Trimming at V came to 4 bases and at J to 4 bases, leaving 2 bases not matched to a gene. CDR3 sequence (DNA): TGTGCCAGCAGCTGGGGACTAGCGGGAGTAGAGACCCAGTACTTC. Amino acids: CASSWGLAGVETQYF.

This clonotype was detected a few times. The genes are TRBV14 and TRBJ2-1; TRBD2 agrees at 8 bases. Trimming cost V 3 bases and J 0 bases; bases outside gene matches: 1. From germline, CDR1 is SGHDN and CDR2 FVKESK. This CDR3 is built from 15 residues. CDR3 DNA sequence: TGTGCCAGCAGCCACGGGGGGGCCTCCTACAATGAGCAGTTCTTC. This encodes CASSHGGASYNEQFF.